A selection of T cell receptor beta chains follows, all from one sample in a study of cytomegalovirus exposure and HLA in healthy donors. TCRdb keeps only in-frame clones here, not all; method: immunoSEQ multiplex PCR. The sample gives tens of thousands of clones, about 70% of which show up once; 10% to 11% is in the top ten. The specimen was PBMCs. Every receptor here comes from a woman in her 30s in good health and CMV-seronegative. The CDR3 runs from the conserved cysteine through the conserved F or W. The order of the fields is D gene, V gene, clone size, J gene, CDR3 DNA, CDR3 protein. The D gene is left open where the match is weak. A row's size may be missing; if present it is once, few, many or a size class.

D gene: .; V gene: TRBV29-1; clone size: .; J gene: TRBJ2-4; CDR3 DNA: TGCAGCCCTGACTCCCCAAAAAACATTCAGTACTTC; CDR3 protein: CSPDSPKNIQYF
D gene: TRBD2; V gene: TRBV7-3; clone size: .; J gene: TRBJ2-1; CDR3 DNA: TGTGCCAGCAGCTCGAATCGACTAGCGGGGGGTTACAATGAGCAGTTCTTC; CDR3 protein: CASSSNRLAGGYNEQFF
D gene: .; V gene: TRBV14; clone size: .; J gene: TRBJ2-7; CDR3 DNA: TGTGCCAGCAGCCAAGAGACAGCATACTATGAACCTCACGAGCAGTACTTC; CDR3 protein: CASSQETAYYEPHEQYF
D gene: .; V gene: TRBV28; clone size: few; J gene: TRBJ2-7; CDR3 DNA: TGTGCCAGCAGGGCGCCACTAGACGAGCAGTACTTC; CDR3 protein: CASRAPLDEQYF
D gene: .; V gene: TRBV2; clone size: .; J gene: TRBJ2-2; CDR3 DNA: TGTGCCAGCATGACTAACGCCGGGGAGCTGTTTTTT; CDR3 protein: CASMTNAGELFF
D gene: .; V gene: TRBV27; clone size: .; J gene: TRBJ1-6; CDR3 DNA: TGTGCCAGCAGTGGGTCAGGCTCACCCCTCCACTTT; CDR3 protein: CASSGSGSPLHF
D gene: TRBD1; V gene: TRBV7-3; clone size: .; J gene: TRBJ2-2; CDR3 DNA: TGTGCCAGCAGCTTAACAGTAGACAGGGTTAGCACCGGGGAGCTGTTTTTT; CDR3 protein: CASSLTVDRVSTGELFF
D gene: .; V gene: TRBV4-1; clone size: .; J gene: TRBJ1-3; CDR3 DNA: TGCGCCAGCAGCCACCTCTACTCTGGAAACACCATATATTTT; CDR3 protein: CASSHLYSGNTIYF
D gene: .; V gene: TRBV5-1; clone size: few; J gene: TRBJ1-4; CDR3 DNA: TGCGCCAGCAGCCCGAACGGGGGGCGCGGTGAAAAACTGTTTTTT; CDR3 protein: CASSPNGGRGEKLFF
D gene: .; V gene: TRBV7-9; clone size: .; J gene: TRBJ2-7; CDR3 DNA: TGTGCCAGCAGGAGTCCCGGGAGCTCCTACGAGCAGTACTTC; CDR3 protein: CASRSPGSSYEQYF
D gene: .; V gene: TRBV30; clone size: .; J gene: TRBJ1-4; CDR3 DNA: TGTGCCTGGAGTGTCCTGCAGGGTCATGAAAAACTGTTTTTT; CDR3 protein: CAWSVLQGHEKLFF
D gene: TRBD1; V gene: TRBV9; clone size: .; J gene: TRBJ1-1; CDR3 DNA: TGTGCCAGCAGCCTCAGGGGGGTGAACACTGAAGCTTTCTTT; CDR3 protein: CASSLRGVNTEAFF
D gene: TRBD1; V gene: TRBV2; clone size: few; J gene: TRBJ2-1; CDR3 DNA: TGTGCCAGCCGGACAGGGGTCAACAATGAGCAGTTCTTC; CDR3 protein: CASRTGVNNEQFF
D gene: .; V gene: TRBV5-1; clone size: .; J gene: TRBJ2-5; CDR3 DNA: TGCGCCAGCAGCTTGGTTGGACTCCATTCCCAAGAGACCCAGTACTTC; CDR3 protein: CASSLVGLHSQETQYF
D gene: TRBD2; V gene: TRBV7-9; clone size: .; J gene: TRBJ2-5; CDR3 DNA: TGTGCCAGCAGCGCGACTAGCGGGGGGTTCGCGGAGACCCAGTACTTC; CDR3 protein: CASSATSGGFAETQYF
D gene: .; V gene: TRBV9; clone size: .; J gene: TRBJ2-2; CDR3 DNA: TGTGCCAGCAGCGTAGTACGGGGAGCGAACACCGGGGAGCTGTTTTTT; CDR3 protein: CASSVVRGANTGELFF
D gene: .; V gene: TRBV7-6; clone size: .; J gene: TRBJ1-5; CDR3 DNA: TGTGCCAGCAGCCCCCTGGTAGAGGTAGATCAGCCCCAGCATTTT; CDR3 protein: CASSPLVEVDQPQHF
D gene: TRBD1; V gene: TRBV5-1; clone size: .; J gene: TRBJ1-1; CDR3 DNA: TGCGCCAGCAGCCCACCAGGGGGCGCGGGAATGAACACTGAAGCTTTCTTT; CDR3 protein: CASSPPGGAGMNTEAFF
D gene: TRBD1; V gene: TRBV29-1; clone size: .; J gene: TRBJ2-5; CDR3 DNA: TGCAGCGTTGACAGGGGGAAGACCCAGTACTTC; CDR3 protein: CSVDRGKTQYF
D gene: .; V gene: TRBV29-1; clone size: few; J gene: TRBJ2-2; CDR3 DNA: TGCAGCGTTGTCGCGGGGTCCGGGGAGCTGTTTTTT; CDR3 protein: CSVVAGSGELFF
D gene: .; V gene: TRBV5-4; clone size: few; J gene: TRBJ1-1; CDR3 DNA: TGTGCCAGCAGCTTGGCCGGGGATCAAGGCACTGAAGCTTTCTTT; CDR3 protein: CASSLAGDQGTEAFF
D gene: .; V gene: TRBV15; clone size: once; J gene: TRBJ2-7; CDR3 DNA: TGTGCCACCAGGGGAGAGGGATACGAGCAGTACTTC; CDR3 protein: CATRGEGYEQYF
D gene: .; V gene: TRBV7-3; clone size: .; J gene: TRBJ1-6; CDR3 DNA: TGTGCCAGCAGCTTAGGGGCAGCAAATTCACCCCTCCACTTT; CDR3 protein: CASSLGAANSPLHF
D gene: .; V gene: TRBV7-8; clone size: .; J gene: TRBJ1-5; CDR3 DNA: TGTGCCAGCAGCTTATTCGGGGTGGACAATCAGCCCCAGCATTTT; CDR3 protein: CASSLFGVDNQPQHF
D gene: TRBD2; V gene: TRBV2; clone size: .; J gene: TRBJ2-3; CDR3 DNA: TGTGCCAGCGAGGCTAGCGGTAGCACTCATACGCAGTATTTT; CDR3 protein: CASEASGSTHTQYF
D gene: .; V gene: TRBV7-2; clone size: .; J gene: TRBJ2-5; CDR3 DNA: TGTGCCAGCAGCAAAGAGAGGCCGAGTAACCAAGAGACCCAGTACTTC; CDR3 protein: CASSKERPSNQETQYF
D gene: TRBD1; V gene: TRBV6-1; clone size: .; J gene: TRBJ1-2; CDR3 DNA: TGTGCCAGCAGTGAACTCCTACCGGGACAGGGGGGTGGCTACACCTTC; CDR3 protein: CASSELLPGQGGGYTF
D gene: .; V gene: TRBV7-9; clone size: .; J gene: TRBJ2-7; CDR3 DNA: TGTGCCAGCCGCCCCGCTAGCGCCTACGAGCAGTACTTC; CDR3 protein: CASRPASAYEQYF
D gene: .; V gene: TRBV19; clone size: few; J gene: TRBJ1-5; CDR3 DNA: TGTGCCAGTAGTATAAGGCCAGCGGAAAGCAATCAGCCCCAGCATTTT; CDR3 protein: CASSIRPAESNQPQHF
D gene: TRBD1; V gene: TRBV6-1; clone size: .; J gene: TRBJ1-2; CDR3 DNA: TGTGCCAGCAGCGAACGGGACAGAAATGGCTACACCTTC; CDR3 protein: CASSERDRNGYTF
D gene: .; V gene: TRBV5-1; clone size: few; J gene: TRBJ2-3; CDR3 DNA: TGCGCCAGCAGGCGGGGGCCTAGCACAGATACGCAGTATTTT; CDR3 protein: CASRRGPSTDTQYF
D gene: TRBD1; V gene: TRBV16; clone size: .; J gene: TRBJ1-5; CDR3 DNA: TGTGCCAGCAGCCAGTCCGACAGGGGGCATCAGCCCCAGCATTTT; CDR3 protein: CASSQSDRGHQPQHF
D gene: .; V gene: TRBV30; clone size: few; J gene: TRBJ1-5; CDR3 DNA: TGTGCCTGGAGTGGGGGCCAGAGCAATCAGCCCCAGCATTTT; CDR3 protein: CAWSGGQSNQPQHF
D gene: .; V gene: TRBV9; clone size: .; J gene: TRBJ2-7; CDR3 DNA: TGTGCCAGCAGCGCAGGGCGGGGCACCTACGAGCAGTACTTC; CDR3 protein: CASSAGRGTYEQYF
D gene: .; V gene: TRBV5-4; clone size: .; J gene: TRBJ2-6; CDR3 DNA: TGTGCCAGCAGCAAACAGGGACCGGGCTCCGGGGCCAACGTCCTGACTTTC; CDR3 protein: CASSKQGPGSGANVLTF
D gene: .; V gene: TRBV27; clone size: few; J gene: TRBJ2-7; CDR3 DNA: TGTGCCAGCGGGCCGGGACAACGCTACGAGCAGTACTTC; CDR3 protein: CASGPGQRYEQYF
D gene: .; V gene: TRBV11-2; clone size: few; J gene: TRBJ2-7; CDR3 DNA: TGTGCCAGCAGCTTACCAGTCGCGGCCAGCCGGTCCTACGAGCAGTACTTC; CDR3 protein: CASSLPVAASRSYEQYF
D gene: TRBD1; V gene: TRBV5-4; clone size: .; J gene: TRBJ1-3; CDR3 DNA: TGTGCCAGCAGCACCTTGGACAGGGGCGAGGATGGAAACACCATATATTTT; CDR3 protein: CASSTLDRGEDGNTIYF
D gene: .; V gene: TRBV30; clone size: .; J gene: TRBJ1-6; CDR3 DNA: TGTGCCTGGAGTGGGGCGGGGAGGAATTCACCCCTCCACTTT; CDR3 protein: CAWSGAGRNSPLHF
D gene: TRBD2; V gene: TRBV6-5; clone size: .; J gene: TRBJ2-3; CDR3 DNA: TGTGCCAGCAGTACCAGGGCTCGGGGGGGAGAGACGCAGTATTTT; CDR3 protein: CASSTRARGGETQYF
D gene: .; V gene: TRBV25-1; clone size: .; J gene: TRBJ2-3; CDR3 DNA: TGTGCCAGCAGTCTGTCACTACTTAGCACAGATACGCAGTATTTT; CDR3 protein: CASSLSLLSTDTQYF
D gene: .; V gene: TRBV4-3; clone size: .; J gene: TRBJ2-1; CDR3 DNA: TGCGCCAGCAGCCAAGATTGGGGCATCTCCTACAATGAGCAGTTCTTC; CDR3 protein: CASSQDWGISYNEQFF
D gene: TRBD2; V gene: TRBV29-1; clone size: .; J gene: TRBJ2-4; CDR3 DNA: TGCAGCGCCAGCGGGGGGCCGGGAACCATTCAGTACTTC; CDR3 protein: CSASGGPGTIQYF
D gene: TRBD2; V gene: TRBV4-2; clone size: few; J gene: TRBJ2-3; CDR3 DNA: TGTGCCAGCAGCCAAGAAGCTAGCGGGGGGCCCACAGATACGCAGTATTTT; CDR3 protein: CASSQEASGGPTDTQYF
D gene: .; V gene: TRBV7-3; clone size: .; J gene: TRBJ2-1; CDR3 DNA: TGTGCCAGCAGCCTAACGGGGCCTCACCAACGGGATGAGCAGTTCTTC; CDR3 protein: CASSLTGPHQRDEQFF
D gene: TRBD1; V gene: TRBV7-3; clone size: .; J gene: TRBJ1-2; CDR3 DNA: TGTGCCAGCAGCCCGACAGGGAACGACTATGGCTACACCTTC; CDR3 protein: CASSPTGNDYGYTF
D gene: .; V gene: TRBV7-9; clone size: .; J gene: TRBJ1-1; CDR3 DNA: TGTGCCAGCAGCTCACATGAGTTGCAGGCCCACACTGAAGCTTTCTTT; CDR3 protein: CASSSHELQAHTEAFF
D gene: TRBD2; V gene: TRBV30; clone size: .; J gene: TRBJ2-7; CDR3 DNA: TGTGCCTTGCTTAGCGGGCGTGACTACGAGCAGTACTTC; CDR3 protein: CALLSGRDYEQYF
D gene: .; V gene: TRBV2; clone size: .; J gene: TRBJ1-4; CDR3 DNA: TGTGCCAGCAGTTGGACACGCAATAATGAAAAACTGTTTTTT; CDR3 protein: CASSWTRNNEKLFF
D gene: TRBD1; V gene: TRBV6-1; clone size: .; J gene: TRBJ1-1; CDR3 DNA: TGTGCCAGCAGGAGGGACAGAGACACTGAAGCTTTCTTT; CDR3 protein: CASRRDRDTEAFF
D gene: TRBD1; V gene: TRBV25-1; clone size: .; J gene: TRBJ1-1; CDR3 DNA: TGTGCCAGCAGCCGCGATTCGACAGGGTCGGTTTCATCCACTGAAGCTTTCTTT; CDR3 protein: CASSRDSTGSVSSTEAFF
D gene: TRBD1; V gene: TRBV6-1; clone size: .; J gene: TRBJ2-3; CDR3 DNA: TGTGCCAGCAGTGAAGCGGGACAGGGGAATACGCAGTATTTT; CDR3 protein: CASSEAGQGNTQYF
D gene: .; V gene: TRBV6-1; clone size: .; J gene: TRBJ2-7; CDR3 DNA: TGTGCCAGCAGTGAACCGAGCGAATCCTACGAGCAGTACTTC; CDR3 protein: CASSEPSESYEQYF